This section outlines one T cell receptor beta chain sequence together with its context. These data belong to a study of shared clonotypes between healthy human individuals. Only in-frame clones appear in the TCRdb table, and some are missing; sequencing was by immunoSEQ multiplex PCR. The sample yields over a million clones, roughly 80% seen once. Material for sequencing was memory CD4+ T cells sorted from blood. Subset: CD45RA-negative fraction. The receptor's source is a man aged 18 to 29 in good health.

The CDR3 loop reads CAGTTGTKETQYF. DNA of the CDR3: TGTGCGGGGACGACGGGCACGAAAGAGACCCAGTACTTC. The J gene is TRBJ2-5, the V gene TRBV12-2. TRBV12-2 is flagged as a pseudogene. This CDR3 has 13 amino acids.